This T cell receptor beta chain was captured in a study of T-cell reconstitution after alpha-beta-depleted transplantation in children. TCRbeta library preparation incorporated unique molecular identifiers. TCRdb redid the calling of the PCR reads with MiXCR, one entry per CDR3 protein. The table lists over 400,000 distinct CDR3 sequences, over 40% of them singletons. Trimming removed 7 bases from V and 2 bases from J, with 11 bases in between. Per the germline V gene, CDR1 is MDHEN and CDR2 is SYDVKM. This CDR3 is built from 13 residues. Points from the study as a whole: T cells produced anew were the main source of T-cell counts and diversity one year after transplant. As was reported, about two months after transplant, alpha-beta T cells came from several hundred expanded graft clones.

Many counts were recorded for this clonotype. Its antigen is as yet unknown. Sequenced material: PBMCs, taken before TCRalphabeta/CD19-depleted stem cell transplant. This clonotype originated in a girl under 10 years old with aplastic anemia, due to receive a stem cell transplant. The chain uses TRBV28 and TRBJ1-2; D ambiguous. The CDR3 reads CASNAFLNYGYTF. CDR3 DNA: TGTGCCAGCAATGCCTTCTTAAACTATGGCTACACCTTC.